The T cell receptor (beta chain) under discussion was sequenced for a study of blood T cell repertoires in COVID-19 (dated by TCRdb to the early 2020s). Regarding the research as a whole: Collaborator samples came from the United States, Italy and Spain and covered acute and convalescent phases of COVID-19. The material from the prospective study consisted of cDNA or gDNA derived from T cells, B-cell-depleted T cells, or PBMCs. Subjects who had been exposed to COVID-19, were actively infected with it, or had recovered from it provided the deeply sampled blood TCRbeta repertoires that made up the dataset. The repertoires were made available in a free public database intended to serve as a resource for research on the immune response to SARS-CoV-2. Samples were obtained from the ongoing ImmuneRACE study (first 160 participants) and from 1,254 subjects provided by 6 global collaborators. A de-identified subject ID, COVID-19 status, age in years and sex were almost always included in the sample metadata. Where available, HLA class I and class II types were obtained from metadata supplied by the sample provider rather than from assay-based typing.

On the study overall, not on this receptor specifically: Clinical and demographic metadata were provided uncurated, with the amount varying by source and participant.

As regards this clone: No cognate antigen has been identified for it. No per-base quality is available; no much larger clone lies one base away. The same CDR3 is also encoded by other DNA sequences in this sample.

Collaborating institutions collected whole blood in K2EDTA tubes following their own protocols. For TCRbeta analysis, collaborators shipped samples in one of three forms: frozen whole blood, isolated PBMCs, or DNA extracted from either of those sample types. TCRbeta CDR3 regions were amplified from genomic DNA by means of the immunoSEQ Assay, a bias-controlled multiplex PCR. As for how the authors treated the data: The number of nucleated cells in each sample was estimated by amplification of reference gene primers within the assay. Sequence reads were collapsed and filtered to measure the absolute abundance of every unique TCRbeta CDR3 rearrangement. For each sample, productive Simpson clonality was calculated by taking the square root of Simpson's diversity index across productive rearrangements. Sourced from immuneACCESS, this table was stored by TCRdb with only in-frame sequences that have V and J called. A share of the clones is absent; for the studies checked, an unresolved V gene accounts for under half, and the remainder has no known explanation. Clonal size and the V and J genes are those of that table, whereas D and trimming came from the DNA. This sample is represented by about 220,000 clones; around 81% of them were singletons. The ten top clones hold approximately 2.5% of the sample.

Deletion took 1 base off V and 6 bases off J, with a span of 6 bases between the germline ends. Via the germline V gene (reference sequence), CDR1 is LGHDT and CDR2 YNNKEL. The CDR3 holds 13 amino acids from the cysteine to the phenylalanine. Here the CDR3 DNA is all that survives: 39 bases in frame from base 1. This receptor was identified in an older woman with acute or convalescent COVID-19. The rearranged chain carries TRBV3-1 (or the pseudogene TRBV3-2) and TRBJ2-2; the D gene identity is not certain. Sequencing used peripheral blood. The base sequence is TGTGCCAGCAGCCAAGGAGGTGCCGGGGAGCTGTTTTTT. Its protein is CASSQGGAGELFF.